Below, 28 T cell receptor beta chains from the same sample are listed, as sequenced in a study of long-term antiretroviral therapy in people with HIV. Survey level was the resolution at which the v3.0 immunoSEQ assay ran. The table came from immunoSEQ multiplex PCR; TCRdb's copy has only in-frame clones and leaves some out. The profile shows about 30,000 clones, 90% to 95% of them singletons. The sequences come from unsorted PBMCs, collected approximately 6.1 years after starting antiretroviral therapy. Receptors were obtained from a young man with HIV.

This chain uses TRBV27 with TRBJ1-1; no reliable D call. The CDR3 is 12 amino acids. Germline values: CDR1 MNHEY, CDR2 SMNVEV (reference sequence). Trimming removed 3 bases from V and 6 bases from J, with 8 bases in between. The CDR3, as DNA: TGTGCCAGCAGTTTGGGCGGGGCTGAAGCTTTCTTT. The encoded protein is CASSLGGAEAFF.

The chain is built from TRBV6-1 and TRBJ2-7; D gene unclear. Germline CDR1 is MNHNS and CDR2 is SASEGT. This CDR3 region has 13 residues. Trimming shortened V by 5 bases and J by 2 bases, and 10 bases separated the two germline ends. The CDR3 reads CASSRLGTYEQYF. The DNA of the CDR3 is TGTGCCAGCAGTCGACTGGGAACCTACGAGCAGTACTTC.

The rearrangement joins TRBV5-4 to TRBJ1-3; a weak D match, TRBD1 (5 bases). V was clipped by 5 bases and J by 0 bases, with 12 bases between them. CDR1 is SGHNT and CDR2 is YYREEE in the germline V gene (reference sequence). The CDR3 is 15 amino acids. CDR3 bases: TGTGCCAGCAGGGCGGGACTCCACTCTGGAAACACCATATATTTT. Protein product: CASRAGLHSGNTIYF. Complete variable domain (other parts from reference TRBV5-4 and TRBJ1-3): ETGVTQSPTHLIKTRGQQVTLRCSSQSGHNTVSWYQQALGQGPQFIFQYYREEENGRGNFPPRFSGLQFPNYSSELNVNALELDDSALYLCASRAGLHSGNTIYFGEGSWLTVV.

Details on this clone: One end of the junction fails to match germline, which may point to a read error. The rearrangement joins TRBV7-7 to TRBJ1-5; D is uncertain. The CDR3 covers 13 residues. Germline CDR1 is SSHAT and CDR2 is FNYEAQ (reference sequence). The CDR3 nucleotides are TGTGCTAGCAGCTTAGACTTCAATCAGCCCCAGCATTTT. Translation gives CASSLDFNQPQHF.

The chain employs TRBV19 and TRBJ1-1; possibly TRBD1 for D (6 bases). Trimming took off 7 bases at V and 3 bases at J, with 18 bases between the two ends. The germline CDR1 and CDR2 sequences are LNHDA and SQIVND (reference sequence). This CDR3 has 15 amino acids. CDR3 sequence reads: CASTIQGMRDTEAFF. In nucleotides, the CDR3 is TGTGCCAGTACCATACAGGGAATGAGAGACACTGAAGCTTTCTTT.

This chain connects TRBV4-1 to TRBJ2-1, with TRBD2 identical over 7 bases. CDR3 length: 15 residues. With V trimmed by 0 bases and J by 4 bases, 3 bases remained unmatched. Germline lookup yields CDR1 MGHRA and CDR2 YSYEKL. The CDR3 region has the DNA TGCGCCAGCAGCCAAGATTCTAGCGGATACAATGAGCAGTTCTTC. Protein product: CASSQDSSGYNEQFF.

The rearrangement joins TRBV11-3 to TRBJ2-2, with D possibly matching TRBD1 (6 bases). The V end lost 8 bases, the J end lost 2 bases, and 15 bases lay between the germline ends. Germline CDR1 reads SGHNT; CDR2 reads YENEEA. The CDR3 length is 15 residues. The CDR3 region is CASAQIRGNTGELFF. DNA of the CDR3: TGTGCCAGCGCACAAATCAGGGGAAACACCGGGGAGCTGTTTTTT.

V usage is TRBV6-5 and J usage is TRBJ2-1; 7 bases line up with TRBD2. J was trimmed by 0 bases and V by 7 bases; bases with no gene match: 6. Per germline, CDR1 MNHEY and CDR2 SVGAGI. The CDR3 length is 15 residues. The CDR3 nucleotides read TGTGCCAGCACCCCGGTAGCGGGCTCCTACAATGAGCAGTTCTTC. Amino acid sequence: CASTPVAGSYNEQFF.

V gene TRBV4-1 combines with J gene TRBJ2-2; D possibly matches TRBD1 or TRBD2 (5 bases each). Per the germline V gene, CDR1 is MGHRA and CDR2 is YSYEKL. Trimming left V 0 bases short and J 6 bases short, with 14 bases between. The CDR3 has 16 amino acids. The CDR3 nucleotides are TGCGCCAGCAGCCAAGATAGGGACGTTGCGGCCGGGGAGCTGTTTTTT. This sequence encodes CASSQDRDVAAGELFF.

V and J are TRBV15 and TRBJ1-2, with D unresolved. The CDR3 has 15 residues. V was shortened by 5 bases and J by 7 bases, with 20 bases between the two germline ends. From germline, CDR1 is LNHNV and CDR2 YYDKDF (reference sequence). In DNA form, the CDR3 reads TGTGCCACCAGCGGTTTGCGAGGAGAAGGGAGTGGCTACACCTTC. Amino acids: CATSGLRGEGSGYTF.

CDR3 bases: TGTGCCAGCAGCTTAGGCACAGGACATGTGAACACTGAAGCTTTCTTT. Encoded protein: CASSLGTGHVNTEAFF. This rearrangement joins TRBV11-2 to TRBJ1-1, with D tentatively TRBD1 (5 bases). The CDR3 covers 16 residues. With 1 base removed from V and 0 bases from J, the gap between germline ends came to 12 bases. Germline CDR1 reads SGHAT; CDR2 reads FQNNGV.

The chain couples TRBV18 to TRBJ1-1; D gene unclear. This CDR3 spans 13 amino acids. Trimming pared 1 base from V and 8 bases from J, leaving 11 bases between. The germline gives CDR1 KGHSH, CDR2 LQKENI. CDR3 nucleotide sequence: TGTGCCAGCTCACCACTCGGGAGTGGGGAAGCTTTCTTT. Amino acid sequence: CASSPLGSGEAFF.

The CDR3 sequence is CASSSAGRQGAGSPLHF. The DNA of the CDR3 is TGTGCCAGCAGCTCCGCCGGGAGACAGGGGGCCGGGTCACCCCTCCACTTT. This sequence joins TRBV11-2 and TRBJ1-6; TRBD1 matches at 10 bases. The CDR3 contains 17 residues. Germline V gene lookup returns CDR1 SGHAT and CDR2 FQNNGV. V was clipped by 4 bases and J by 10 bases; unmatched bases: 13.

This chain uses TRBV19 with TRBJ2-1; 8 bases match TRBD2. The V gene's germline CDR1 is LNHDA and CDR2 SQIVND (reference sequence). With V trimmed by 6 bases and J by 3 bases, 7 bases remained unmatched. The CDR3 length is 15 residues. The chain's CDR3 is CASSPSGPYYNEQFF. The CDR3 nucleotides read TGTGCCAGTAGCCCTAGCGGGCCTTACTACAATGAGCAGTTCTTC.

The chain uses TRBV5-1 and TRBJ2-7; D is perhaps TRBD1 (5 bases). There are 17 residues in the CDR3. Trimming took 4 bases from V and 3 from J, leaving 23 bases between them. From germline, CDR1 is SGHRS and CDR2 YFSETQ. CDR3 nucleotide sequence: TGCGCCAGCAGCCCTGCGGCGGTAGGGGCGTGGGACTACGAGCAGTACTTC. Encoded protein: CASSPAAVGAWDYEQYF.

The DNA for the CDR3 is TGTGCCAGCAGATCTAGGGGGACTGTCAACTATGGCTACACCTTC. This encodes CASRSRGTVNYGYTF. This chain joins TRBV28 and TRBJ1-2, with D tentatively TRBD1 (6 bases). The CDR3 totals 15 residues. Between the trimmed V and J ends, which lost 6 bases and 2 bases, there was a span of 16 bases. The germline CDR1 and CDR2 sequences are MDHEN and SYDVKM.

The J gene is TRBJ2-3, the V gene TRBV2; the match to TRBD2 covers 9 bases. This CDR3 region has 16 residues. In germline, CDR1 is SNHLY, CDR2 FYNNEI. Germline trimming cut 7 bases from V and 0 bases from J; bases unmatched to any gene: 8. The CDR3 nucleotides read TGTGCCAGCACCGGGAGTCTAGCGGGAAGCACAGATACGCAGTATTTT. Encoded protein: CASTGSLAGSTDTQYF.

This clone was seen once. The chain links TRBV2 to TRBJ2-6; D remains ambiguous. Trimming stripped 1 base from V and 0 bases from J, with 13 bases between. Germline values: CDR1 SNHLY, CDR2 FYNNEI. The CDR3 is made up of 18 amino acids. Here the CDR3 reads CASSEVWVVNSGANVLTF. The DNA of the CDR3 is TGTGCCAGCAGTGAAGTTTGGGTCGTAAACTCTGGGGCCAACGTCCTGACTTTC.

V gene TRBV2 combines with J gene TRBJ1-5, with D possibly matching TRBD1 (6 bases). Germline CDR1 reads SNHLY; CDR2 reads FYNNEI. V was trimmed by 7 bases and J by 3 bases, leaving 16 bases between them. This CDR3 has 15 amino acids. As DNA, the CDR3 is TGTGCCAGCACCACGACAGGACGACCCAATCAGCCCCAGCATTTT. Its protein product is CASTTTGRPNQPQHF.

This chain uses TRBV30 with TRBJ2-1, with 8 bases that match TRBD2. J lost 9 bases, V lost 4 bases, and 2 bases had no gene match. The CDR3 spans 11 residues. CDR1 and CDR2 from the germline V gene are GTSNPN and SVGIG (reference sequence). DNA of the CDR3: TGTGCCTGGATACGGGGGGGTGAGCAGTTCTTC. Translation: CAWIRGGEQFF. Full variable domain (remainder filled in from reference TRBV30 and TRBJ2-1): SQTIHQWPATLVQPVGSPLSLECTVEGTSNPNLYWYRQAAGRGLQLLFYSVGIGQISSEVPQNLSASRPQDRQFILSSKKLLLSDSGFYLCAWIRGGEQFFGPGTRLTVL.

The chain uses TRBV13 and TRBJ2-2; D is possibly TRBD1 (6 bases). The CDR3 covers 14 residues. Germline values: CDR1 PRHDT, CDR2 FYEKMQ (reference sequence). V was pared by 5 bases and J by 4 bases, with 11 bases between. The CDR3 sequence: CASSTGHSTGELFF. CDR3 nucleotide sequence: TGTGCCAGCAGCACGGGACATTCCACCGGGGAGCTGTTTTTT.

The V gene is TRBV27, the J gene TRBJ2-7, with a possible D match to TRBD1 (6 bases). The CDR3 consists of 15 residues. Germline V gene data show CDR1 as MNHEY and CDR2 as SMNVEV (reference sequence). V shed 6 bases and J shed 7 bases, with 22 bases lying between them. Written as DNA, the CDR3 is TGTGCCAGCAGCCGTGACAGGTTCGGGTCGGGGGAGCAGTACTTC. This codes for CASSRDRFGSGEQYF.

As DNA, the CDR3 is TGTGCCAGCAGTGGACAGCAAACCTCAGAGCAGTACTTC. It encodes CASSGQQTSEQYF. The chain has TRBV2 and TRBJ2-7, with D possibly matching TRBD1 (5 bases). The V gene lost 4 bases and the J gene lost 7 bases, with 14 bases spanning the gap. The germline CDR1 and CDR2 sequences are SNHLY and FYNNEI. The CDR3 sequence is 13 residues long.

The rearrangement links TRBV2 to TRBJ1-1; D is unresolved. This CDR3 comprises 13 residues. The germline V gene encodes CDR1 SNHLY and CDR2 FYNNEI. The germline V and J ends were trimmed by 6 bases and 10 bases, with 18 bases remaining between them. CDR3 loop: CASRWGGRVGAFF. The CDR3 DNA reads TGTGCCAGCAGATGGGGAGGGAGGGTAGGAGCTTTCTTT.

The chain is built from TRBV2 and TRBJ1-5, with a weak D call TRBD1 (5 bases). The CDR3 sequence is 15 residues long. CDR1 SNHLY and CDR2 FYNNEI come from the germline V gene. V lost 7 bases and J 0 bases, leaving 13 bases between the germline ends. CDR3 protein: CASTWDPYSNQPQHF. The CDR3 nucleotides read TGTGCCAGCACGTGGGACCCCTATAGCAATCAGCCCCAGCATTTT.

The chain recombines TRBV6-1 with TRBJ2-3; possibly TRBD2 for D (7 bases). CDR1 is MNHNS, CDR2 SASEGT, per germline. CDR3 size: 15 residues. The V end was cut by 5 bases, the J end by 1 base, with 13 bases between. The CDR3 is CASSFGGGRTDTQYF. The CDR3 bases are TGTGCCAGCAGTTTCGGCGGGGGCCGCACAGATACGCAGTATTTT.

The rearrangement links TRBV7-9 to TRBJ1-1; D may be TRBD1 (6 bases). Trimming stripped 5 bases from V and 0 bases from J, with 13 bases between. This CDR3 is built from 15 residues. Germline V gene data show CDR1 as SEHNR and CDR2 as FQNEAQ (reference sequence). CDR3 loop: CASSTRTEMNTEAFF. The CDR3 DNA follows: TGTGCCAGCAGCACTCGGACAGAGATGAACACTGAAGCTTTCTTT. The full variable domain, with the rest looked up from reference TRBV7-9 and TRBJ1-1, is DTGVSQNPRHKITKRGQNVTFRCDPISEHNRLYWYRQTLGQGPEFLTYFQNEAQLEKSRLLSDRFSAERPKGSFSTLEIQRTEQGDSAMYLCASSTRTEMNTEAFFGQGTRLTVV.

The chain uses TRBV7-9 and TRBJ2-7; TRBD1 aligns across 10 bases. CDR3 length equals 15 residues. Germline assignment: CDR1 SEHNR and CDR2 FQNEAQ (reference sequence). Trimming took 5 bases from V and 6 from J; bases not matched to a gene: 10. Here the CDR3 reads CASSKAGDRGGEQYF. CDR3 coding DNA: TGTGCCAGCAGCAAAGCGGGGGACAGGGGTGGCGAGCAGTACTTC. Full variable domain (rest looked up from reference TRBV7-9 and TRBJ2-7): DTGVSQNPRHKITKRGQNVTFRCDPISEHNRLYWYRQTLGQGPEFLTYFQNEAQLEKSRLLSDRFSAERPKGSFSTLEIQRTEQGDSAMYLCASSKAGDRGGEQYFGPGTRLTVT.